Below, 15 T cell receptor beta chains from the same sample are listed, as sequenced in a study of STAT5B mutations in CD4+ large granular lymphocyte leukemia. Data came from immunoSEQ multiplex PCR; TCRdb stores just in-frame clones and leaves some out. The sample has about 28,000 clones; about 77% are singletons. Sequencing was done on a sample of CD4+ T cells from blood buffy coats. The source of these receptors is a human donor in good health.

This clone has a handful of counts. This chain links TRBV2 with TRBJ2-1, with D possibly being TRBD1 (6 bases). Germline V CDR1 and CDR2: SNHLY, FYNNEI. Trimming took 3 bases from V and 7 from J, leaving 10 bases between them. The CDR3 spans 13 residues. The CDR3 here is CASSEQGLNEQFF. In nucleotides, the CDR3 is TGTGCCAGCAGTGAGCAGGGGTTGAATGAGCAGTTCTTC.

The chain carries TRBV7-2 and TRBJ1-2; TRBD1 might be the D (5 bases). Germline V gene lookup returns CDR1 SGHTA and CDR2 FQGNSA. V shed 0 bases and J shed 0 bases, with 11 bases lying between them. The CDR3 is 16 amino acids. CDR3: CASSLAPGTANYGYTF. For the CDR3, the DNA is TGTGCCAGCAGCTTAGCCCCCGGGACTGCTAACTATGGCTACACCTTC.

This clone has a handful of counts. The CDR3 region is CASSLGVSGTTGELFF. The DNA for the CDR3 is TGTGCCAGCAGCTTAGGGGTTAGCGGGACCACCGGGGAGCTGTTTTTT. The chain recombines TRBV7-9 with TRBJ2-2; 8 bases line up with TRBD2. Germline assignment: CDR1 SEHNR and CDR2 FQNEAQ (reference sequence). V lost 1 base and J lost 4; bases outside the gene matches: 5. This CDR3 has 16 amino acids.

The chain employs TRBV25-1 and TRBJ2-1; D is undetermined. The CDR3 has 15 amino acids. CDR1 is MGHDK, CDR2 SYGVNS, per germline. Trimming shortened V by 6 bases and J by 4 bases, and 16 bases separated the two germline ends. DNA of the CDR3: TGTGCCAGCAGCGCTCTCCTGAGCACATACAATGAGCAGTTCTTC. It is translated as CASSALLSTYNEQFF. Supplemented by reference TRBV25-1 and TRBJ2-1, the full variable domain reads EADIYQTPRYLVIGTGKKITLECSQTMGHDKMYWYQQDPGMELHLIHYSYGVNSTEKGDLSSESTVSRIRTEHFPLTLESARPSHTSQYLCASSALLSTYNEQFFGPGTRLTVL.

This clone was observed a handful of times. The genes are TRBV10-3 and TRBJ1-5; possible D gene TRBD1, 5 bases. Germline loops: CDR1 ENHRY, CDR2 SYGVKD. Trimming pared 2 bases from V and 3 bases from J, leaving 8 bases between. CDR3 length: 14 amino acids. The CDR3 loop reads CAISERGTNQPQHF. For the CDR3, the DNA is TGTGCCATCAGTGAGCGGGGGACCAATCAGCCCCAGCATTTT.

This clone was recorded once. The chain carries TRBV5-6 and TRBJ2-1, with 8 bases aligning to TRBD2. Germline V lookup: CDR1 SGHDT, CDR2 YYEEEE. V shed 3 bases, J shed 8 bases, and the junction held 4 bases outside the gene matches. The CDR3 length is 13 residues. The CDR3 sequence: CASSSGLAYEQFF. Here the CDR3 DNA reads TGTGCCAGCAGCTCAGGACTAGCCTATGAGCAGTTCTTC.

This rearrangement joins TRBV7-8 to TRBJ2-1, with 7 positions matching TRBD1. J was trimmed by 3 bases and V by 5 bases; bases with no gene match: 10. This CDR3 contains 16 residues. The germline V gene has CDR1 SGHVS and CDR2 FQNEAQ. In DNA form, the CDR3 reads TGTGCCAGCAGCCCGATGCCGGCAGGGGGCTACAATGAGCAGTTCTTC. Amino acid sequence: CASSPMPAGGYNEQFF.

The chain recombines TRBV28 with TRBJ1-5; 8 bases match TRBD1. J lost 5 bases, V lost 3 bases, and 6 bases had no gene match. CDR1 and CDR2 from the germline V gene are MDHEN and SYDVKM. CDR3 length equals 15 residues. CDR3 amino acids: CASSFFGQGDQPQHF. The CDR3 region has the DNA TGTGCCAGCAGTTTTTTCGGACAGGGCGATCAGCCCCAGCATTTT.

By sample share, this clone is medium-sized (0.01 to 0.1%). This chain joins TRBV6-1 and TRBJ1-6; D not certain. The CDR3 totals 14 residues. Between the trimmed V and J ends, which lost 4 bases and 5 bases, there was a span of 9 bases. Per the germline V gene, CDR1 is MNHNS and CDR2 is SASEGT. CDR3 residues: CASSVQADNSPLHF. The CDR3 DNA reads as TGTGCCAGCAGTGTCCAGGCGGATAATTCACCCCTCCACTTT.

The chain links TRBV4-3 to TRBJ1-2; D is uncertain. Per germline, CDR1 LGHNA and CDR2 YSLEER. V lost 0 bases to trimming and J lost 2 bases, with 7 bases between them. The CDR3 sequence is 14 residues long. The DNA of the CDR3 is TGCGCCAGCAGCCAAGATCAGATCAACTATGGCTACACCTTC. It translates to CASSQDQINYGYTF.

In this sample, this clone turned up a few times. V usage is TRBV20-1 and J usage is TRBJ1-1, with D possibly matching TRBD1 (5 bases). Per germline, CDR1 DFQATT and CDR2 SNEGSKA (reference sequence). CDR3 length equals 10 residues. V was cut by 5 bases and J by 7 bases, with 8 bases left in between. The CDR3 DNA follows: TGCAGTGCTGGGGCCCTTGAAGCTTTCTTT. This translates into CSAGALEAFF.

The chain joins TRBV7-3 to TRBJ1-1, with D unresolved. CDR1 and CDR2 (germline): SGHTA, FQGTGA. With 1 base removed from V and 0 bases from J, the gap between germline ends came to 9 bases. This CDR3 contains 15 residues. CDR3 nucleotides: TGTGCCAGCAGCTTAAGTCCAGCAATGAACACTGAAGCTTTCTTT. Translating it yields CASSLSPAMNTEAFF.

This clone was detected once. CDR3 nucleotide sequence: TGCGCCAGCAGCTTGGACGGCCACGACGAGCAGTACTTC. Translation: CASSLDGHDEQYF. The chain employs TRBV5-1 and TRBJ2-7, with D uncertain. V shed 0 bases and J shed 5 bases, with 9 bases lying between them. This CDR3 spans 13 amino acids. Germline-derived CDR1 and CDR2 are SGHRS and YFSETQ.

This sequence joins TRBV6-4 and TRBJ2-7, with D possibly TRBD2 on 5 matching bases. CDR1 and CDR2 from the germline V gene are MRHNA and SNTAGT. V lost 8 bases to trimming and J lost 5 bases, with 7 bases between them. The length of the CDR3 is 10 residues. CDR3 protein: CASPGDEQYF. CDR3 sequence (DNA): TGTGCCAGCCCCGGGGACGAGCAGTACTTC.

V gene TRBV7-8 combines with J gene TRBJ2-7, with 16 nucleotides matching TRBD2. The CDR3 extends over 15 amino acids. CDR1 and CDR2 from the germline V gene are SGHVS and FQNEAQ. Trimming removed 9 bases from V and 4 bases from J; junction bases left unmatched: 6. CDR3 sequence: CASSGLAGGPYEQYF. Here the CDR3 DNA reads TGTGCCAGTTCGGGACTAGCGGGAGGGCCTTACGAGCAGTACTTC.